This TCR beta chain was identified during a study of Graves' ophthalmopathy and Graves' hyperthyroidism. Trimming left V 7 bases short and J 6 bases short, with 16 bases between. The CDR3 extends over 14 amino acids. The germline gives CDR1 SEHNR, CDR2 FQNEAQ (reference sequence). In donors with ophthalmopathy, activity was moderate-to-severe, with CAS ≥3, NOSPECS ≥4 and duration under 3 months. It was on clinical symptoms, serum thyroxine, TRAb, thyroid ultrasound and orbital computed tomography that diagnosis relied. The authors amplified TCR beta CDR3 regions from RNA transcripts. The first round was an RT-PCR with HTBI primers, and the second round was a multiplex PCR. Using its own MiXCR run on the multiplex PCR reads, TCRdb lists one record per CDR3 protein. Of about 740,000 distinct CDR3 sequences listed, 40% are singletons. This clonotype occurred many times.

Input material: peripheral blood. The chain has TRBV7-9 and TRBJ1-5, with a tentative D call TRBD1 (5 bases). This receptor was obtained from an adult man with Graves' ophthalmopathy. CDR3 region: CASTSGGAGQPQHF. Written as DNA, the CDR3 is TGTGCCAGCACTTCGGGAGGGGCTGGTCAGCCCCAGCATTTT.